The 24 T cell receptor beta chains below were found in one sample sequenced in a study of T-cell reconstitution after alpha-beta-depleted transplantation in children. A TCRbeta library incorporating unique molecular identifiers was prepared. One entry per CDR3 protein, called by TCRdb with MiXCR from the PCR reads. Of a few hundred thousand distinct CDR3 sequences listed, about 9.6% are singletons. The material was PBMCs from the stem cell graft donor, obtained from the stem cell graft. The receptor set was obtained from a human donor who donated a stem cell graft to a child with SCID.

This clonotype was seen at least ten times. DNA of the CDR3: TGCAGTGCTAGAGTGTGGACTAGCGCCGAGCAGTACTTC. Translating gives CSARVWTSAEQYF. The chain links TRBV20-1 to TRBJ2-7; the match to TRBD2 covers 9 bases. Per the germline V gene, CDR1 is DFQATT and CDR2 is SNEGSKA (reference sequence). With V trimmed by 1 base and J by 6 bases, 4 bases remained unmatched. This CDR3 region has 13 residues.

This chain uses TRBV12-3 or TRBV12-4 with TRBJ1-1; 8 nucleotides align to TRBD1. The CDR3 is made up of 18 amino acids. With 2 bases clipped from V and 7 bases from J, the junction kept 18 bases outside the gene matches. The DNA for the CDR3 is TGTGCCAGCAGTTTACCAAACCTTCCGGGACAGGATTTGTATGAAGCTTTCTTT. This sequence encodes CASSLPNLPGQDLYEAFF.

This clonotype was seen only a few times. This CDR3 reads CASSPEAVQSYEQYF. The CDR3 DNA follows: TGCGCCAGCAGCCCGGAGGCGGTCCAGAGCTACGAGCAGTACTTC. This rearrangement joins TRBV5-1 to TRBJ2-7; TRBD2 is a possible D gene (5 bases). CDR3 length: 15 residues. Trimming cost V 4 bases and J 3 bases, with 17 bases left between them. The germline V gene has CDR1 SGHRS and CDR2 YFSETQ.

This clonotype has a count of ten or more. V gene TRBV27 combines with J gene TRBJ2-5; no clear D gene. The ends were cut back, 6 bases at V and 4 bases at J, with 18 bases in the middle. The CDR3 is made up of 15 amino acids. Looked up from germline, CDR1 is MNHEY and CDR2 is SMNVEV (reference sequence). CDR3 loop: CASSPSGPTGETQYF. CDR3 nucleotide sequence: TGTGCCAGCAGCCCGTCCGGGCCGACGGGAGAGACCCAGTACTTC.

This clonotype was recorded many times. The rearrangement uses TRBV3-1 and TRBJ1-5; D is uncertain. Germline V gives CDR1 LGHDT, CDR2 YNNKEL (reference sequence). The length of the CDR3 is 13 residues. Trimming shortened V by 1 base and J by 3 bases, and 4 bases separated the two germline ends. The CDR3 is CASSQAFNQPQHF. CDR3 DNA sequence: TGTGCCAGCAGCCAAGCCTTCAATCAGCCCCAGCATTTT.

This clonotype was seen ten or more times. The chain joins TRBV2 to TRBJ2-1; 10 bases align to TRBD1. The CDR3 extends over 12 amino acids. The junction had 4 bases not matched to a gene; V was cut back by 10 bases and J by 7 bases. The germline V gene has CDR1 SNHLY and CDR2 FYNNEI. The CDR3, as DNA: TGTGCCACCGGACAGGGGGGGAATGAGCAGTTCTTC. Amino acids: CATGQGGNEQFF. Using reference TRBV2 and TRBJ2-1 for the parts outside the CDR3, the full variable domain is EPEVTQTPSHQVTQMGQEVILRCVPISNHLYFYWYRQILGQKVEFLVSFYNNEISEKSEIFDDQFSVERPDGSNFTLKIRSTKLEDSAMYFCATGQGGNEQFFGPGTRLTVL.

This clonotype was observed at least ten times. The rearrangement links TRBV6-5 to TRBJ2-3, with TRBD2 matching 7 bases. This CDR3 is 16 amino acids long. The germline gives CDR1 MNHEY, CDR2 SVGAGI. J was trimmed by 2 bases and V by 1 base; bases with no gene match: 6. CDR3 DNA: TGTGCCAGCAGTTACTTTGCGGGGGTGACCACAGATACGCAGTATTTT. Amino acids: CASSYFAGVTTDTQYF.

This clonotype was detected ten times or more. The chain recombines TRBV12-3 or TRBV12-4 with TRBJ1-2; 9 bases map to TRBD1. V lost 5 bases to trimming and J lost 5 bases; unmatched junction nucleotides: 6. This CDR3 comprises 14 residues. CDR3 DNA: TGTGCCAGCAGTCTCACCGGGACAGGGTATGGCTACACCTTC. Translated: CASSLTGTGYGYTF.

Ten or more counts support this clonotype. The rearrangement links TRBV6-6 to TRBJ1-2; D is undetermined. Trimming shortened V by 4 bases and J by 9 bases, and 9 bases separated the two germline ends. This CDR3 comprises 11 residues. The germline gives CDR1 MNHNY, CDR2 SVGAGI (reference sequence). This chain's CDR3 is CASSFPGRYTF. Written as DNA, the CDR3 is TGTGCCAGCAGTTTTCCGGGCCGCTACACCTTC.

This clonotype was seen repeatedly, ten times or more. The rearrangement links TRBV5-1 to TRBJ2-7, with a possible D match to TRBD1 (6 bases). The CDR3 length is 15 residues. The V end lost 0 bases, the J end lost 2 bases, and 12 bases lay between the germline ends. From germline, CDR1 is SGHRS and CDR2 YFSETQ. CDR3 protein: CASSLAGQSAYEQYF. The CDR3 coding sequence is TGCGCCAGCAGCTTGGCAGGACAGTCAGCCTACGAGCAGTACTTC.

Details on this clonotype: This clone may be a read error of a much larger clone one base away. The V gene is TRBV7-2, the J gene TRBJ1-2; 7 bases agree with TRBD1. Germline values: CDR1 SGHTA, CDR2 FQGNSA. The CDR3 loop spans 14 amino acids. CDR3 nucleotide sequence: TGTGCCAGCAGCATGACAGGGTTTCTCTCTGGCGACACCTTC. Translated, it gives CASSMTGFLSGDTF.

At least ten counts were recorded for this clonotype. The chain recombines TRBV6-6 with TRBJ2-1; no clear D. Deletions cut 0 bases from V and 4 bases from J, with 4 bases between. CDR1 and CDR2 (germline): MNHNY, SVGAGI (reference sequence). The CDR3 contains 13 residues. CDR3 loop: CASSYSRYNEQFF. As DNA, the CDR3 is TGTGCCAGCAGTTACTCCAGGTACAATGAGCAGTTCTTC.

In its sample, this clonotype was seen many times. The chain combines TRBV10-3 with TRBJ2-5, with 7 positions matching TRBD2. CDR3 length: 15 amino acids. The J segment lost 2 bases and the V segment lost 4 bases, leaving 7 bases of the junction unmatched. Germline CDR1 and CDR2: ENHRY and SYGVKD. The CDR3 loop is CAISVGGTQQETQYF. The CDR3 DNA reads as TGTGCCATCAGTGTGGGAGGGACGCAACAAGAGACCCAGTACTTC.

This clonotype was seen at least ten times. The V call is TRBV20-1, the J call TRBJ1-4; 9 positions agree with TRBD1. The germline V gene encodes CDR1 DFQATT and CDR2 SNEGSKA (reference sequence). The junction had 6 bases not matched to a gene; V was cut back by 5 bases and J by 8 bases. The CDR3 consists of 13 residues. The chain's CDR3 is CSAWDRVKEKLFF. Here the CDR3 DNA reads TGCAGTGCTTGGGACAGGGTGAAGGAAAAACTGTTTTTT.

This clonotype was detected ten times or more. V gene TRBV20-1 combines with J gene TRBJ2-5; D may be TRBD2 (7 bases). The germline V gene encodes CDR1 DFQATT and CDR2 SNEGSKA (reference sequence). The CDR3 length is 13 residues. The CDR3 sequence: CSAGDRNQETQYF. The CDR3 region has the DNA TGCAGCGCGGGAGACAGGAACCAAGAGACCCAGTACTTC.

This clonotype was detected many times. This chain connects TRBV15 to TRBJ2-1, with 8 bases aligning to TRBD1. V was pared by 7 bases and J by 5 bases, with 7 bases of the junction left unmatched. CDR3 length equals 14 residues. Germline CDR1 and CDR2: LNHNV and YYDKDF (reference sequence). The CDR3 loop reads CATTRDRSNNEQFF. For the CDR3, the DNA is TGTGCCACCACCCGGGACAGGAGCAACAATGAGCAGTTCTTC.

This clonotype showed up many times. CDR3 sequence reads: CASSSAERVNTEAFF. Written as DNA, the CDR3 is TGCGCCAGCAGCTCGGCCGAGAGGGTCAACACTGAAGCTTTCTTT. This rearrangement joins TRBV5-1 to TRBJ1-1; D not resolved. The CDR3 spans 15 residues. Trimming took 3 bases from V and 2 from J, leaving 14 bases between them. Germline-derived CDR1 and CDR2 are SGHRS and YFSETQ.

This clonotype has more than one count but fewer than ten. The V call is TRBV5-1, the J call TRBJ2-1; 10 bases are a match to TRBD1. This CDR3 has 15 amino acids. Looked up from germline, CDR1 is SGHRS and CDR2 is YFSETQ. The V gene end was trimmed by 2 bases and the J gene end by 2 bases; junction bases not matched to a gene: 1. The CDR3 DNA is TGCGCCAGCAGCTTCGGGACAGGGGCCTACAATGAGCAGTTCTTC. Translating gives CASSFGTGAYNEQFF.

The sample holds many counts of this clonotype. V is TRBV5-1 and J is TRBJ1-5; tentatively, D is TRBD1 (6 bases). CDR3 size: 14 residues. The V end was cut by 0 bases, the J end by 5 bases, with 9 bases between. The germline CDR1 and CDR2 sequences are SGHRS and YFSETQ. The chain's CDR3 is CASSLEGVDQPQHF. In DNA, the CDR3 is TGCGCCAGCAGCTTGGAGGGGGTAGATCAGCCCCAGCATTTT.

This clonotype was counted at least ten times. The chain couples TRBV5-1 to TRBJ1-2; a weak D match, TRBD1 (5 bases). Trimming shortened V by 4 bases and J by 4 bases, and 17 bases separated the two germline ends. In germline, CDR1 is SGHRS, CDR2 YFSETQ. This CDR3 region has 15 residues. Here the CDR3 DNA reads TGCGCCAGCAGCCCCGGGACGGATAAAGTCTATGGCTACACCTTC. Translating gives CASSPGTDKVYGYTF.

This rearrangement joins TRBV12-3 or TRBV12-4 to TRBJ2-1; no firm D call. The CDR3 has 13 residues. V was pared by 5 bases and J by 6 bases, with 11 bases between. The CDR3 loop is CASSPSRVNEQFF. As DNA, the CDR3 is TGTGCCAGCAGTCCCTCAAGGGTCAATGAGCAGTTCTTC.

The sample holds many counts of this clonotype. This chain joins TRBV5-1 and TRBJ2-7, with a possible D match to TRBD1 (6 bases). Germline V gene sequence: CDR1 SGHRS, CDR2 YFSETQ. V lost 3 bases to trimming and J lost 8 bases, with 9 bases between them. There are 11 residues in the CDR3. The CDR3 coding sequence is TGCGCCAGCAGCTACAGGGAGAAGCAGTACTTC. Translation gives CASSYREKQYF.

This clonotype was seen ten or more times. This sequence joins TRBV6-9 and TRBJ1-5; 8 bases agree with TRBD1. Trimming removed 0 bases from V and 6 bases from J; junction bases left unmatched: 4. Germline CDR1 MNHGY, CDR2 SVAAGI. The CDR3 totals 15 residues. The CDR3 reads CASSYSNRGGQPQHF. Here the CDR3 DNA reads TGTGCCAGCAGTTATTCCAACAGGGGGGGTCAGCCCCAGCATTTT.

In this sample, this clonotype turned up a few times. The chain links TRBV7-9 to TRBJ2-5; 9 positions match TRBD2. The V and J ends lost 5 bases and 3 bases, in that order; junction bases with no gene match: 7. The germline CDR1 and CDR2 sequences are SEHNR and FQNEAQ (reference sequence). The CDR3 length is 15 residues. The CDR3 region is CASSPRLAAEETQYF. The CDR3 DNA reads TGTGCCAGCAGCCCGCGACTAGCGGCGGAAGAGACCCAGTACTTC.